This record covers a single T cell receptor (beta chain). Assay: immunoSEQ multiplex PCR; the TCRdb copy retains only in-frame clones and omits some. This table has approximately 170,000 clones, around 91% appearing once. This specimen comes from a study of control samples from healthy donors and cancer patients. CDR1 is MGHRA and CDR2 is YSYEKL in the germline V gene. V lost 4 bases and J 1 base, leaving 12 bases between the germline ends. This CDR3 is built from 15 residues. The J gene is TRBJ2-3, the V gene TRBV4-1; TRBD1 is a possible D gene (5 bases). This receptor was taken from a woman between 50 and 59 years old in good health. Sequencing was done on a sample of blood. The CDR3 bases are TGCGCCAGCAGCCCAAATGACAGACGCACAGATACGCAGTATTTT. Its translation: CASSPNDRRTDTQYF.